This T cell receptor (beta chain) was profiled in a study of shared clonotypes between healthy human individuals. For each subset, genomic DNA was distributed in equal portions over several immunoSEQ plates. Using immunoSEQ multiplex PCR, the repertoire was profiled, and TCRdb retains in-frame clones only, with some absent. The sample shows about 2.3 million clones, 90% to 95% of them seen only once. The sequence was obtained from a man aged 18 to 29 in good health. Some clones in this sample may be carry-over from other donors' samples. Source material: naive CD4+ T cells from PBMCs. This sample's subset: CD45RA+ positively selected.

CDR3 region: CASTSDRAAFF. The CDR3 bases are TGTGCCAGCACCTCGGATAGAGCAGCTTTCTTT. The J gene is TRBJ1-1, the V gene TRBV21-1. TRBV21-1 is marked as a pseudogene. The CDR3 is 11 residues long.